This is a list of T cell receptor beta chains from one sample in a study of OX40 agonist ivuxolimab in advanced cancers. This table comes from immunoSEQ multiplex PCR, and its TCRdb copy is limited to in-frame clones, with some not included. The sample records fewer than 50,000 clones, 81% being singletons. The specimen comprised CD4+ or CD8+ T cells sorted from blood, sampled in a trial of the OX40 agonist ivuxolimab. The receptors come from an adult with an advanced solid tumor such as melanoma, head and neck, liver or kidney cancer. The CDR3 runs from the conserved cysteine through the conserved F or W. The order of the fields is V gene, J gene, clone size, D gene, CDR3 protein, CDR3 DNA. D genes are given only for firm matches. Rows may omit the clone size; those that give it use once, few, many or a size class.

V: TRBV19; J: TRBJ1-1; size: .; D: TRBD1; CDR3: CAAEGGTAWGSEAFF; DNA: TGTGCCGCCGAGGGGGGGACAGCTTGGGGCAGTGAAGCTTTCTTT
V: TRBV27; J: TRBJ1-2; size: .; D: .; CDR3: CASSFSLGSSYGYTF; DNA: TGTGCCAGCAGTTTTTCTCTGGGGTCGAGCTATGGCTACACCTTC
V: TRBV9; J: TRBJ1-2; size: .; D: .; CDR3: CASRGDGGHYYGYTF; DNA: TGTGCCAGCAGGGGTGACGGGGGCCACTACTATGGCTACACCTTC
V: TRBV5-5; J: TRBJ1-1; size: .; D: .; CDR3: CASTLGPRNTEAFF; DNA: TGTGCCAGCACCTTAGGACCGAGGAACACTGAAGCTTTCTTT
V: TRBV6-1; J: TRBJ1-4; size: .; D: .; CDR3: CASSEALGANEKLFF; DNA: TGTGCCAGCAGTGAAGCGCTGGGGGCTAATGAAAAACTGTTTTTT
V: TRBV7-9; J: TRBJ2-3; size: .; D: TRBD1; CDR3: CASSPWDRGTDTQYF; DNA: TGTGCCAGCAGCCCGTGGGACAGAGGCACAGATACGCAGTATTTT
V: TRBV11-3; J: TRBJ2-1; size: .; D: .; CDR3: CASSVPGRREQFF; DNA: TGTGCCAGCAGCGTCCCAGGGCGGCGAGAGCAGTTCTTC
V: TRBV20-1; J: TRBJ2-3; size: .; D: .; CDR3: CSAQAPDTQYF; DNA: TGCAGTGCTCAGGCGCCAGATACGCAGTATTTT
V: TRBV10-3; J: TRBJ1-4; size: .; D: .; CDR3: CAISESGGFDEKLFF; DNA: TGTGCCATCAGTGAGTCTGGGGGTTTCGATGAAAAACTGTTTTTT
V: TRBV5-1; J: TRBJ1-1; size: .; D: TRBD1; CDR3: CASSSGTGEANTEAFF; DNA: TGCGCCAGCAGCTCTGGGACAGGGGAGGCGAACACTGAAGCTTTCTTT
V: TRBV6-4; J: TRBJ2-5; size: .; D: .; CDR3: CASSLTYKETQYF; DNA: TGTGCCAGCAGTCTAACTTATAAGGAGACCCAGTACTTC
V: TRBV7-3; J: TRBJ1-2; size: .; D: TRBD1; CDR3: CASSLSGQYYGYTF; DNA: TGTGCCAGCAGCTTGTCGGGACAGTACTATGGCTACACCTTC
V: TRBV10-3; J: TRBJ1-6; size: .; D: TRBD1; CDR3: CAISEGQGDSPLHF; DNA: TGTGCCATCAGTGAGGGTCAGGGGGATTCACCCCTCCACTTT
V: TRBV5-1; J: TRBJ2-5; size: .; D: .; CDR3: CASSLSIAQETQYF; DNA: TGCGCCAGCAGCTTGTCTATCGCGCAAGAGACCCAGTACTTC
V: TRBV19; J: TRBJ2-1; size: once; D: .; CDR3: CASSTAETLQFF; DNA: TGTGCCAGTAGTACGGCCGAGACTCTACAGTTCTTC
V: TRBV2; J: TRBJ1-1; size: once; D: .; CDR3: CASRPGLRTTEAFF; DNA: TGTGCCAGCAGGCCGGGACTCAGGACCACTGAAGCTTTCTTT
V: TRBV27; J: TRBJ1-4; size: .; D: TRBD1; CDR3: CASSLVQGASGEKLFF; DNA: TGTGCCAGCAGTTTAGTACAGGGGGCGTCAGGGGAAAAACTGTTTTTT
V: TRBV9; J: TRBJ2-1; size: .; D: .; CDR3: CASSVGLARGYNEQFF; DNA: TGTGCCAGCAGCGTAGGTCTAGCTCGTGGTTACAATGAGCAGTTCTTC
V: TRBV6-6; J: TRBJ1-5; size: .; D: .; CDR3: CASSLNRDLNQPQHF; DNA: TGTGCCAGCAGTCTTAACAGGGACCTAAATCAGCCCCAGCATTTT
V: TRBV27; J: TRBJ2-1; size: .; D: TRBD2; CDR3: CASSDWAGGQSDEQFF; DNA: TGTGCCAGCAGTGACTGGGCGGGAGGGCAGTCGGATGAGCAGTTCTTC
V: TRBV13; J: TRBJ2-7; size: .; D: TRBD2; CDR3: CASSYSGGKGEQYF; DNA: TGTGCCAGCAGTTACTCGGGGGGAAAGGGCGAGCAGTACTTC
V: TRBV5-1; J: TRBJ2-5; size: .; D: TRBD2; CDR3: CASSTLTSGREETQYF; DNA: TGCGCCAGCAGCACGCTGACTAGCGGGAGGGAGGAGACCCAGTACTTC
V: TRBV7-9; J: TRBJ1-1; size: .; D: .; CDR3: CASSLYIGERTEAFF; DNA: TGTGCCAGCAGCTTATATATCGGTGAGCGGACTGAAGCTTTCTTT
V: TRBV7-7; J: TRBJ2-1; size: few; D: .; CDR3: CASSLETGERQFF; DNA: TGTGCTAGCAGCTTAGAGACGGGGGAGAGGCAGTTCTTC
V: TRBV5-1; J: TRBJ2-1; size: .; D: TRBD1; CDR3: CASSFQGQGREQFF; DNA: TGCGCCAGCAGCTTCCAGGGACAGGGGCGAGAGCAGTTCTTC
V: TRBV5-1; J: TRBJ1-1; size: .; D: .; CDR3: CASSEQGAASTEAFF; DNA: TGCGCCAGCAGCGAACAAGGGGCTGCGTCCACTGAAGCTTTCTTT
V: TRBV5-1; J: TRBJ2-1; size: few; D: .; CDR3: CASSLMVASNEQFF; DNA: TGCGCCAGCAGCTTGATGGTAGCGTCTAATGAGCAGTTCTTC
V: TRBV15; J: TRBJ2-7; size: .; D: .; CDR3: CATSRGVAGQFSYEQYF; DNA: TGTGCCACCAGCAGAGGGGTAGCGGGACAGTTCTCCTACGAGCAGTACTTC
V: TRBV27; J: TRBJ2-3; size: .; D: .; CDR3: CASSFSGTVTDTQYF; DNA: TGTGCCAGCAGTTTTTCCGGGACTGTGACAGATACGCAGTATTTT
V: TRBV25-1; J: TRBJ1-1; size: .; D: .; CDR3: CASSEWGAATEAFF; DNA: TGTGCCAGCAGTGAATGGGGGGCAGCTACTGAAGCTTTCTTT
V: TRBV2; J: TRBJ2-1; size: once; D: TRBD2; CDR3: CASSNLGLAFRNEQFF; DNA: TGTGCCAGCAGTAATCTAGGACTAGCTTTCCGCAATGAGCAGTTCTTC
V: TRBV29-1; J: TRBJ1-1; size: .; D: .; CDR3: CSVKGRLQGNTEAFF; DNA: TGCAGCGTCAAGGGGCGGTTACAGGGGAACACTGAAGCTTTCTTT
V: TRBV5-4; J: TRBJ2-7; size: .; D: .; CDR3: CASSFPGQEGFDEQYF; DNA: TGTGCCAGCAGCTTTCCTGGCCAGGAGGGGTTCGACGAGCAGTACTTC
V: TRBV6-6; J: TRBJ2-2; size: .; D: .; CDR3: CASRESGTGELFF; DNA: TGTGCCAGCAGAGAATCCGGAACCGGGGAGCTGTTTTTT
V: TRBV5-1; J: TRBJ2-7; size: .; D: .; CDR3: CASSTRGRGPYEQYF; DNA: TGCGCCAGCAGCACAAGGGGCAGGGGCCCCTACGAGCAGTACTTC
V: TRBV2; J: TRBJ1-5; size: .; D: TRBD1; CDR3: CASSRGQGEQPQHF; DNA: TGTGCCAGCAGTAGGGGACAGGGTGAACAGCCCCAGCATTTT
V: TRBV7-8; J: TRBJ2-2; size: .; D: .; CDR3: CASSFFEGSNTGELFF; DNA: TGTGCCAGCAGCTTTTTCGAAGGGTCCAACACCGGGGAGCTGTTTTTT
V: TRBV19; J: TRBJ2-1; size: .; D: TRBD2; CDR3: CASRRLAGDHNEQFF; DNA: TGTGCCAGTAGACGACTAGCGGGGGATCACAATGAGCAGTTCTTC
V: TRBV2; J: TRBJ1-4; size: .; D: .; CDR3: CASSVQGSKLFF; DNA: TGTGCCAGCAGTGTACAGGGTAGCAAACTGTTTTTT
V: TRBV1; J: TRBJ2-1; size: .; D: .; CDR3: CTSSQETSGSNEQFF; DNA: TGCACCAGCAGCCAAGAAACTAGCGGGAGCAATGAGCAGTTCTTC
V: TRBV6-5; J: TRBJ2-3; size: .; D: .; CDR3: CASSYGSTSTDTQYF; DNA: TGTGCCAGCAGTTACGGCAGTACTAGCACAGATACGCAGTATTTT
V: TRBV20-1; J: TRBJ2-5; size: .; D: .; CDR3: CSAPLQETQYF; DNA: TGCAGTGCTCCCCTACAAGAGACCCAGTACTTC
V: TRBV6-5; J: TRBJ2-7; size: once; D: .; CDR3: CASSPRSGVTYEQYF; DNA: TGTGCCAGCAGCCCACGCTCCGGAGTGACCTACGAGCAGTACTTC
V: TRBV2; J: TRBJ1-2; size: .; D: .; CDR3: CASSTQSQGSSGYTF; DNA: TGTGCCAGCAGCACCCAGAGTCAGGGGAGCTCTGGCTACACCTTC
V: TRBV18; J: TRBJ2-1; size: .; D: TRBD2; CDR3: CASSPDSGSSVEQFF; DNA: TGTGCCAGCTCACCGGATAGCGGGAGTTCCGTTGAGCAGTTCTTC
V: TRBV7-7; J: TRBJ2-1; size: .; D: .; CDR3: CASSFGPIVTYNEQFF; DNA: TGTGCCAGCAGCTTTGGTCCAATCGTTACCTACAATGAGCAGTTCTTC
V: TRBV25-1; J: TRBJ2-5; size: .; D: .; CDR3: CASSEGSWQVGETQYF; DNA: TGTGCCAGCAGTGAAGGGTCGTGGCAGGTGGGAGAGACCCAGTACTTC
V: TRBV11-3; J: TRBJ1-1; size: few; D: .; CDR3: CASSWAGLNTEAFF; DNA: TGTGCCAGCAGCTGGGCAGGGTTGAACACTGAAGCTTTCTTT
V: TRBV5-1; J: TRBJ2-4; size: .; D: .; CDR3: CASSWEGGDIQYF; DNA: TGCGCCAGCTCCTGGGAGGGGGGGGACATTCAGTACTTC
V: TRBV19; J: TRBJ2-3; size: few; D: .; CDR3: CASSPTPESTQYF; DNA: TGTGCCAGTAGCCCAACCCCGGAGAGTACGCAGTATTTT
V: TRBV18; J: TRBJ2-7; size: .; D: TRBD1; CDR3: CASSPLLPVPGQGSYEQYF; DNA: TGTGCCAGCTCACCACTTCTTCCCGTGCCGGGACAGGGTTCCTACGAGCAGTACTTC
V: TRBV27; J: TRBJ1-2; size: .; D: .; CDR3: CASSFGIGAYGYTF; DNA: TGTGCCAGCAGTTTCGGGATAGGGGCCTATGGCTACACCTTC
V: TRBV5-1; J: TRBJ2-1; size: .; D: .; CDR3: CASSPGIYNEQFF; DNA: TGCGCCAGCAGCCCGGGAATCTACAATGAGCAGTTCTTC
V: TRBV2; J: TRBJ1-5; size: .; D: .; CDR3: CASSVQAQSNQPQHF; DNA: TGTGCCAGCAGTGTTCAGGCTCAAAGCAATCAGCCCCAGCATTTT
V: TRBV5-6; J: TRBJ2-5; size: .; D: .; CDR3: CASSIDLGAETQYF; DNA: TGTGCCAGCAGCATCGACCTGGGGGCAGAGACCCAGTACTTC
V: TRBV9; J: TRBJ2-3; size: .; D: .; CDR3: CASSPAISSDTQYF; DNA: TGTGCCAGCAGCCCTGCTATAAGTTCAGATACGCAGTATTTT
V: TRBV29-1; J: TRBJ1-2; size: .; D: TRBD1; CDR3: CSVGIRGGYTF; DNA: TGCAGCGTTGGGATCAGGGGGGGCTACACCTTC
V: TRBV29-1; J: TRBJ2-5; size: .; D: .; CDR3: CSVVADFGSGTQYF; DNA: TGCAGCGTTGTTGCGGACTTTGGTTCAGGGACCCAGTACTTC
V: TRBV5-1; J: TRBJ1-2; size: .; D: .; CDR3: CASSPGPGGGYTF; DNA: TGCGCCAGCAGCCCGGGCCCAGGTGGGGGCTACACCTTC